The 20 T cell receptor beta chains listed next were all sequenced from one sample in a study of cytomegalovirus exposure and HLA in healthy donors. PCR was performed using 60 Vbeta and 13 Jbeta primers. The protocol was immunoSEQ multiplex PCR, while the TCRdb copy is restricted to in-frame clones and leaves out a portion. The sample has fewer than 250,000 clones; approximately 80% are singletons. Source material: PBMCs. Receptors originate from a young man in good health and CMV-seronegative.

CDR3: CASSLGGGPNNEQFF. As DNA, the CDR3 is TGTGCCAGCAGCTTGGGGGGGGGCCCTAACAATGAGCAGTTCTTC. This chain links TRBV5-6 with TRBJ2-1; D is possibly TRBD2 (7 bases). The germline gives CDR1 SGHDT, CDR2 YYEEEE. V was pared by 0 bases and J by 5 bases, with 12 bases between. The CDR3 runs to 15 residues.

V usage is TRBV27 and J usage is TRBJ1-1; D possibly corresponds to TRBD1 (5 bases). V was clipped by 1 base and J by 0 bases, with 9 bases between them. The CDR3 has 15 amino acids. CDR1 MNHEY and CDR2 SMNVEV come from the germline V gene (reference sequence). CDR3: CASSLWGLMNTEAFF. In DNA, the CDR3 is TGTGCCAGCAGTTTATGGGGCCTCATGAACACTGAAGCTTTCTTT.

This CDR3 reads CASSLGVLAGGQNEQFF. In DNA, the CDR3 is TGTGCCAGCAGCCTTGGGGTCCTAGCGGGGGGGCAGAATGAGCAGTTCTTC. The rearrangement uses TRBV4-2 and TRBJ2-1, with 12 nucleotides matching TRBD2. The CDR3 is 17 residues long. Germline CDR1 and CDR2: LGHNA and YNFKEQ. The V segment lost 4 bases and the J segment 7 bases; nucleotides outside the gene matches: 11.

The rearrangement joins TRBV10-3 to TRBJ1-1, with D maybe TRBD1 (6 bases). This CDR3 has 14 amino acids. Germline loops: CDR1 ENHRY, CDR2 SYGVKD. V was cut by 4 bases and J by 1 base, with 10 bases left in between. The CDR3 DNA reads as TGTGCCATCAGTGGTCCAGGGGAGAACACTGAAGCTTTCTTT. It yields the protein CAISGPGENTEAFF.

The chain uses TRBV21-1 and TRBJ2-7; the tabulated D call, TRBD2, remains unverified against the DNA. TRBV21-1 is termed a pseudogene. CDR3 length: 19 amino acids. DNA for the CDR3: TGTGCCAGCAGCAAACTCTTCGATCCTGGCCCGCTTACTACGAACCAGCAGTACTTC. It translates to CASSKLFDPGPLTTNQQYF.

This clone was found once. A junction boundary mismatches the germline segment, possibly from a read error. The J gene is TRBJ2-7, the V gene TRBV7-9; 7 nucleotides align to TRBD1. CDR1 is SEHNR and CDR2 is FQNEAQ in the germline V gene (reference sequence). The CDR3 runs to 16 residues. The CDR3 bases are TGTTCCAGCAGCTCAAACACCGGGACAGTCCTATACGAGCAGTACTTC. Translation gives CSSSSNTGTVLYEQYF. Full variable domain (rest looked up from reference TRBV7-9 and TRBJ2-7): DTGVSQNPRHKITKRGQNVTFRCDPISEHNRLYWYRQTLGQGPEFLTYFQNEAQLEKSRLLSDRFSAERPKGSFSTLEIQRTEQGDSAMYLCSSSSNTGTVLYEQYFGPGTRLTVT.

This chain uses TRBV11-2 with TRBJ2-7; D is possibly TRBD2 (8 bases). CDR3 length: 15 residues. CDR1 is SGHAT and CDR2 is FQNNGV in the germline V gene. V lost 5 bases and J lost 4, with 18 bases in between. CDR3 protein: CASSPGGGSDYEQYF. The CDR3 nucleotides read TGTGCCAGCAGCCCGGGAGGGGGCAGTGATTACGAGCAGTACTTC. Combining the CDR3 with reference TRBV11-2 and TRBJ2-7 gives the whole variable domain EAGVAQSPRYKIIEKRQSVAFWCNPISGHATLYWYQQILGQGPKLLIQFQNNGVVDDSQLPKDRFSAERLKGVDSTLKIQPAKLEDSAVYLCASSPGGGSDYEQYFGPGTRLTVT.

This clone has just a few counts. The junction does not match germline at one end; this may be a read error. CDR3 amino acids: CASSLGTGRGAF. For the CDR3, the DNA is TGTGCCAGCAGCCTTGGGACAGGTCGCGGGGCCTTC. The chain combines TRBV13 with TRBJ1-2, with TRBD1 matching over 8 bases. The length of the CDR3 is 12 residues. Germline CDR1 and CDR2: PRHDT and FYEKMQ (reference sequence). Variable domain in full (rest from reference TRBV13 and TRBJ1-2): AAGVIQSPRHLIKEKRETATLKCYPIPRHDTVYWYQQGPGQDPQFLISFYEKMQSDKGSIPDRFSAQQFSDYHSELNMSSLELGDSALYFCASSLGTGRGAFGSGTRLTVV.

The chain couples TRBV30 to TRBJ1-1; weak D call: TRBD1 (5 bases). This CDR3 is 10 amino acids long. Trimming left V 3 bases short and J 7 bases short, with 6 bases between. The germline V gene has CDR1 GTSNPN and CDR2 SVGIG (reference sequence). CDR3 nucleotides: TGTGCCTGGAGAGGGGTTGAAGCTTTCTTT. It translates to CAWRGVEAFF.

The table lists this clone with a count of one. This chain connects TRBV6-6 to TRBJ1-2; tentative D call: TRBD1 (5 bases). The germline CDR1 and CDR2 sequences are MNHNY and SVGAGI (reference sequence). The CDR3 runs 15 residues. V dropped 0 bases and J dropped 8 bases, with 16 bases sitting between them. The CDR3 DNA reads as TGTGCCAGCAGTTACTCGAATCAGGGTGCAGGCGGCTACACCTTC. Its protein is CASSYSNQGAGGYTF.

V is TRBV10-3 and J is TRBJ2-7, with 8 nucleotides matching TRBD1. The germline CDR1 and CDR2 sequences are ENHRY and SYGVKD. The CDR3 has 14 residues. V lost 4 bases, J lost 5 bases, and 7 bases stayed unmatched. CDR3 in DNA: TGTGCCATCAGTGCTCCAGGGGGCGCGGACGAGCAGTACTTC. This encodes CAISAPGGADEQYF.

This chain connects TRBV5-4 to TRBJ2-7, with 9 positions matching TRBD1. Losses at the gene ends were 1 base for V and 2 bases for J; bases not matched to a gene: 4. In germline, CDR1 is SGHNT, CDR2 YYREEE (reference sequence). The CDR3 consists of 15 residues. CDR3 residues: CASSLSGDRAYEQYF. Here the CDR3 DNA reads TGTGCCAGCAGCTTGAGTGGGGACAGGGCCTACGAGCAGTACTTC.

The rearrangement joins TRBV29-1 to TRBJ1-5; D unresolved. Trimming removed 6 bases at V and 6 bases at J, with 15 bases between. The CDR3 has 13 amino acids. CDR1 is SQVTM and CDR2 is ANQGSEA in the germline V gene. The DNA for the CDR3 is TGCAGCGTGGCTGCCGGCGCGGGTCAGCCCCAGCATTTT. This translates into CSVAAGAGQPQHF.

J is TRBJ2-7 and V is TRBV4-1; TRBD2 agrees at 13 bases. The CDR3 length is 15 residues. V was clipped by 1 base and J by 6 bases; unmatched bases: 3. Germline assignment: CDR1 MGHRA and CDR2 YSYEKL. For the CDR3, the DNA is TGCGCCAGCAGCCAAGCCGGACTAGCGGGGGCCGAGCAGTACTTC. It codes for CASSQAGLAGAEQYF.

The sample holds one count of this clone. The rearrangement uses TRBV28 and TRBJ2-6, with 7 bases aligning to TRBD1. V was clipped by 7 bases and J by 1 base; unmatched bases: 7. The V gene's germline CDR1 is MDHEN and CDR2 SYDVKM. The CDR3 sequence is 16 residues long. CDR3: CASKGGYWSGANVLTF. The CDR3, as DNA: TGTGCCAGCAAAGGGGGCTATTGGTCTGGGGCCAACGTCCTGACTTTC.

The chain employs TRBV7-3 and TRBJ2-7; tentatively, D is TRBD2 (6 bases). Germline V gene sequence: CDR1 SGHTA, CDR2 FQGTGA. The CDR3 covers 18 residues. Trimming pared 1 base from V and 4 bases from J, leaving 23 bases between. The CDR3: CASSLRNRGRGKGYEQYF. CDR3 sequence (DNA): TGTGCCAGCAGCTTAAGAAACCGGGGCCGGGGGAAGGGGTACGAGCAGTACTTC. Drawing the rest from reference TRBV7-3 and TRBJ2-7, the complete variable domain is GAGVSQTPSNKVTEKGKYVELRCDPISGHTALYWYRQSLGQGPEFLIYFQGTGAADDSGLPNDRFFAVRPEGSVSTLKIQRTERGDSAVYLCASSLRNRGRGKGYEQYFGPGTRLTVT.

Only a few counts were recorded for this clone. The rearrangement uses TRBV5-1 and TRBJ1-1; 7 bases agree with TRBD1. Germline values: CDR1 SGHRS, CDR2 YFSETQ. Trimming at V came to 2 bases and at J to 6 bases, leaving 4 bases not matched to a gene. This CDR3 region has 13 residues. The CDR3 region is CASSFGQGAEAFF. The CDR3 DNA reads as TGCGCCAGCAGCTTCGGCCAGGGGGCTGAAGCTTTCTTT. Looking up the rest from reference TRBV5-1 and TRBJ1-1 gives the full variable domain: KAGVTQTPRYLIKTRGQQVTLSCSPISGHRSVSWYQQTPGQGLQFLFEYFSETQRNKGNFPGRFSGRQFSNSRSEMNVSTLELGDSALYLCASSFGQGAEAFFGQGTRLTVV.

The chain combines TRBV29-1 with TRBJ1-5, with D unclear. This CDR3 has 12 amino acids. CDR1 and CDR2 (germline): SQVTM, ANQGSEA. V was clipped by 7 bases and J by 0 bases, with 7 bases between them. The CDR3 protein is CSAYFSNQPQHF. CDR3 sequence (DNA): TGCAGCGCGTATTTTAGCAATCAGCCCCAGCATTTT.

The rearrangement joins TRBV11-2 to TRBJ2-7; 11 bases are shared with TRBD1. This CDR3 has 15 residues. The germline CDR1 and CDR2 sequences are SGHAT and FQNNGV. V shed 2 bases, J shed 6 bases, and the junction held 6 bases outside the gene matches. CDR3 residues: CASSLSGQGAIEQYF. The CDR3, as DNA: TGTGCCAGCAGCTTAAGTGGACAGGGGGCCATCGAGCAGTACTTC. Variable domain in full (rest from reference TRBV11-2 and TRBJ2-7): EAGVAQSPRYKIIEKRQSVAFWCNPISGHATLYWYQQILGQGPKLLIQFQNNGVVDDSQLPKDRFSAERLKGVDSTLKIQPAKLEDSAVYLCASSLSGQGAIEQYFGPGTRLTVT.

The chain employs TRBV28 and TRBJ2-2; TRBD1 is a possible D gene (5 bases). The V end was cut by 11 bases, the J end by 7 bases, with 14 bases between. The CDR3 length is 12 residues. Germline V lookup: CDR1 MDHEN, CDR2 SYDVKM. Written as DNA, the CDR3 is TGTGCCGCCGAGGCAGGGAACGGGGAGCTGTTTTTT. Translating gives CAAEAGNGELFF.